This T cell receptor (beta chain) is from a study of blood T cells in healthy people across ages. CDR3 length: 15 amino acids. The germline CDR1 and CDR2 sequences are MGHRA and YSYEKL. J lost 10 bases, V lost 3 bases, and 13 bases had no gene match. Then a second PCR, running about 6 to 11 cycles, was carried out with a sample-barcoded 5' primer and a J-beta primer mix. Individual samples furnished no less than 2.5 million CDR3-containing paired-end reads apiece. TCRdb re-called the 5' RACE reads with MiXCR, one entry per CDR3 protein. The sample shows more than 650,000 distinct CDR3 sequences, roughly 25% of them seen only once. This clonotype was observed a few times. Donors ranged from about 6 to 95 years old and were healthy Caucasians in Russia. This sample was shared with a second study, whose subject was T cells of mothers and their children. Per that study: A primer called M1S, used in the second PCR, added sample barcodes and 2-4 random nucleotides.

Sequenced: blood. This TCR came from a boy younger than 18 in good health. This chain uses TRBV4-1 with TRBJ1-1; 8 bases agree with TRBD1. The CDR3 loop is CASSQGGQGVGGAFF. Written as DNA, the CDR3 is TGCGCCAGCAGCCAGGGTGGACAGGGTGTTGGTGGAGCTTTCTTT.